The T cell receptor (beta chain) described here comes from a study of T cells in Graves' hyperthyroidism and ophthalmopathy. The source material, RNA transcripts, was used to amplify TCR beta CDR3 regions. In the first-round RT-PCR of the TCR CDR3, the HTBI primer set was used. TCRdb independently ran MiXCR on the multiplex PCR reads; one entry per CDR3 protein. The table lists about 400,000 distinct CDR3 sequences, about a sixth of them singletons. This clonotype was observed many times. The antigen is undetermined. The hyperthyroidism was newly diagnosed and had lasted under 2 months; the patients were aged 18 to 65. This CDR3 has 14 residues. The germline CDR1 and CDR2 sequences are MDHEN and SYDVKM. V lost 6 bases, J lost 5 bases, and 7 bases stayed unmatched. The study, taken as a whole, reports: The majority of expanded thyroid clonotypes above 0.001 also appeared in blood.

The origin of this receptor is a woman between 18 and 29 years old with Graves' hyperthyroidism. The chain joins TRBV28 to TRBJ2-5; 9 nucleotides line up with TRBD1. Sequencing was carried out using blood. The CDR3: CASRLDRGPETQYF. The CDR3 DNA sequence: TGTGCCAGCAGGCTGGACAGGGGTCCGGAGACCCAGTACTTC.